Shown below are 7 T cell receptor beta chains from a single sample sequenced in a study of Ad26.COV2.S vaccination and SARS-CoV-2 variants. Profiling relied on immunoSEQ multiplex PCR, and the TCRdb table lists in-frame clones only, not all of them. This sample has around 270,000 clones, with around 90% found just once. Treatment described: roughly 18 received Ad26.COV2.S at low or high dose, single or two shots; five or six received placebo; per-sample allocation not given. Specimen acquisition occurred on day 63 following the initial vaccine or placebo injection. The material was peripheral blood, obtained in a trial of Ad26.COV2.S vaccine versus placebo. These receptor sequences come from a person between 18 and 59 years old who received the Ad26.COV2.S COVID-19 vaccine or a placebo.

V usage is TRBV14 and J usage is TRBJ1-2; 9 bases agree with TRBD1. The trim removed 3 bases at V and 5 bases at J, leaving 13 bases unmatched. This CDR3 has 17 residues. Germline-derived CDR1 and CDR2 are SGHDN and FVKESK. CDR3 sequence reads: CASSHSDRGGWWYGYTF. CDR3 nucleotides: TGTGCCAGCAGCCATTCCGACAGGGGGGGATGGTGGTATGGCTACACCTTC.

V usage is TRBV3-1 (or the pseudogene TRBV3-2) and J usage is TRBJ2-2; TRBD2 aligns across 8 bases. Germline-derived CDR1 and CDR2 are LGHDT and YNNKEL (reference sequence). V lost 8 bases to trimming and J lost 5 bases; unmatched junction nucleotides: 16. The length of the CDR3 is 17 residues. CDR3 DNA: TGTGCCAGCCAGCGGGCGGGGGGACCAGTTGTTACCGGGGAGCTGTTTTTT. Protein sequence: CASQRAGGPVVTGELFF.

The CDR3 DNA reads TGTGCCAGTAGAAGGACAGGGGTTGTCTCTGGTGACTCACCCCTCCACTTT. This encodes CASRRTGVVSGDSPLHF. This rearrangement joins TRBV19 to TRBJ1-6; 9 nucleotides agree with TRBD1. In germline, CDR1 is LNHDA, CDR2 SQIVND (reference sequence). CDR3 size: 17 residues. V lost 6 bases and J lost 10; bases outside the gene matches: 16. The full variable domain, with the rest looked up from reference TRBV19 and TRBJ1-6, is DGGITQSPKYLFRKEGQNVTLSCEQNLNHDAMYWYRQDPGQGLRLIYYSQIVNDFQKGDIAEGYSVSREKKESFPLTVTSAQKNPTAFYLCASRRTGVVSGDSPLHFGNGTRLTVT.

The chain's CDR3 is CASSYSVTARGNEQFF. DNA of the CDR3: TGTGCCAGCAGTTACTCTGTCACCGCGAGGGGCAATGAGCAGTTCTTC. The V and J genes are TRBV6-2 or TRBV6-3 and TRBJ2-1; D assignment may be TRBD1 or TRBD2 (5 bases each). Germline values: CDR1 MNHEY, CDR2 SVGEGT. V was trimmed by 0 bases and J by 6 bases, leaving 15 bases between them. The CDR3 runs to 16 residues.

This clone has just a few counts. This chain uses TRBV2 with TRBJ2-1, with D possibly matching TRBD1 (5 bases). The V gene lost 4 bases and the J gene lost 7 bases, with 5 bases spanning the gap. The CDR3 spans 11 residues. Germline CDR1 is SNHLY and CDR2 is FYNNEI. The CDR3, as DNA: TGTGCCAGCAGTGCAGGGAATGAGCAGTTCTTC. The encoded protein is CASSAGNEQFF.

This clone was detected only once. CDR3 amino acids: CAWSLRFGELFF. CDR3 coding DNA: TGTGCCTGGAGTTTAAGATTCGGGGAGCTGTTTTTT. This chain links TRBV30 with TRBJ2-2; D unclear. CDR3 length equals 12 residues. V shed 2 bases and J shed 7 bases, with 8 bases lying between them. Germline V gene data show CDR1 as GTSNPN and CDR2 as SVGIG (reference sequence).

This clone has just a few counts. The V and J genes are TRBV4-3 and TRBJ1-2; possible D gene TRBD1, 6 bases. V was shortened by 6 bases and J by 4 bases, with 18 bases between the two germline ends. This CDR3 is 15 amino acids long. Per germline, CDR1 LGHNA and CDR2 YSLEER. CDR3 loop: CASRSGHPQPYGYTF. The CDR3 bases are TGCGCCAGCAGATCGGGACACCCTCAACCCTATGGCTACACCTTC.